The 16 T cell receptor beta chains in this list originate from one sample, sequenced in a study of blood T cell repertoires in COVID-19. Sequencing was performed with immunoSEQ multiplex PCR; in TCRdb, only in-frame clones are kept and a portion is missing. The sample gives more than 250,000 clones, 86% of which show up once; under 3% is in the top ten. The sequencing input was PBMCs or T cells enriched from blood (not recorded which). The receptors come from a woman aged 18-35 years who had recovered from COVID-19.

CDR3 in DNA: TGCAGTGCTAGTCAAGGGGACTATGGCTACACCTTC. It codes for CSASQGDYGYTF. J is TRBJ1-2 and V is TRBV20-1, with TRBD1 as a possible D gene (5 bases). V dropped 3 bases and J dropped 3 bases, with 8 bases sitting between them. Germline V gene sequence: CDR1 DFQATT, CDR2 SNEGSKA (reference sequence). The CDR3 sequence is 12 residues long.

The V call is TRBV27, the J call TRBJ2-1, with TRBD2 matching 7 bases. The V gene's germline CDR1 is MNHEY and CDR2 SMNVEV (reference sequence). CDR3 length equals 16 residues. J gave up 6 bases and V 4 bases, and 12 bases lay outside the gene matches. CDR3 bases: TGTGCCAGCAGTTGGCCCAGCGGGGTGGGAGGCAATGAGCAGTTCTTC. It yields the protein CASSWPSGVGGNEQFF.

V is TRBV24-1 and J is TRBJ2-5; D is unresolved. V was cut by 2 bases and J by 10 bases, with 13 bases left in between. The length of the CDR3 is 13 residues. CDR1 KGHDR and CDR2 SFDVKD come from the germline V gene. The CDR3 coding sequence is TGTGCCACCAGTGATTCTTCCGGGTTAAACCAGTACTTC. It is translated as CATSDSSGLNQYF.

The rearrangement links TRBV6-2 or TRBV6-3 to TRBJ1-2; the match to TRBD1 covers 8 bases. This CDR3 comprises 13 residues. V dropped 5 bases and J dropped 6; count of bases not matched to a gene: 5. CDR1 and CDR2 from the germline V gene are MNHEY and SVGEGT. CDR3 nucleotide sequence: TGTGCCAGCAGTGACAGGGGCGGAAATGGCTACACCTTC. Its translation is CASSDRGGNGYTF.

The chain couples TRBV29-1 to TRBJ2-2, with 7 bases identical to TRBD1. Germline values: CDR1 SQVTM, CDR2 ANQGSEA. With V trimmed by 4 bases and J by 3 bases, 5 bases remained unmatched. The CDR3 spans 14 residues. CDR3 amino acids: CSVATGAHTGELFF. As DNA, the CDR3 is TGCAGCGTTGCTACAGGGGCGCACACCGGGGAGCTGTTTTTT.

This rearrangement joins TRBV6-2 or TRBV6-3 to TRBJ2-7, with 13 positions matching TRBD2. The V segment lost 2 bases and the J segment 2 bases; nucleotides outside the gene matches: 3. The germline CDR1 and CDR2 sequences are MNHEY and SVGEGT. This CDR3 region has 16 residues. CDR3 region: CASSYPGTSGTYEQYF. The CDR3 nucleotides read TGTGCCAGCAGTTACCCCGGGACTAGCGGGACCTACGAGCAGTACTTC.

J is TRBJ2-5 and V is TRBV5-1; D might be TRBD1 (6 bases). The germline V and J ends were trimmed by 0 bases and 3 bases, with 12 bases remaining between them. The CDR3 is made up of 15 amino acids. In germline, CDR1 is SGHRS, CDR2 YFSETQ. The CDR3 DNA reads as TGCGCCAGCAGCTTGGCCGGACAGAGAGAAGAGACCCAGTACTTC. Translated, it gives CASSLAGQREETQYF.

In this sample, this clone turned up a few times. The rearrangement joins TRBV7-9 to TRBJ2-1; D is possibly TRBD1 (6 bases). Per the germline V gene, CDR1 is SEHNR and CDR2 is FQNEAQ (reference sequence). Trimming removed 5 bases from V and 12 bases from J, with 14 bases in between. The CDR3 loop spans 12 amino acids. CDR3 bases: TGTGCCAGCAGCCAAAACAGGGTCGGGCAGTTCTTC. Its protein is CASSQNRVGQFF.

This sequence joins TRBV27 and TRBJ1-4; TRBD1 aligns across 12 bases. Germline V gene sequence: CDR1 MNHEY, CDR2 SMNVEV (reference sequence). This CDR3 contains 20 residues. Trimming cost V 3 bases and J 3 bases; bases outside gene matches: 14. The CDR3 DNA is TGTGCCAGCAGTTTTTTGGCGGTGGGACAGGGGGCGCAGTCTAATGAAAAACTGTTTTTT. Translating gives CASSFLAVGQGAQSNEKLFF. The whole variable domain, filled in from reference TRBV27 and TRBJ1-4, reads EAQVTQNPRYLITVTGKKLTVTCSQNMNHEYMSWYRQDPGLGLRQIYYSMNVEVTDKGDVPEGYKVSRKEKRNFPLILESPSPNQTSLYFCASSFLAVGQGAQSNEKLFFGSGTQLSVL.

V gene TRBV27 combines with J gene TRBJ1-5; D is unclear. This CDR3 comprises 16 residues. Germline V gene data show CDR1 as MNHEY and CDR2 as SMNVEV (reference sequence). Trimming left V 0 bases short and J 2 bases short, with 11 bases between. DNA of the CDR3: TGTGCCAGCAGTTTATCCTCGGGAATGGGCAATCAGCCCCAGCATTTT. Translation: CASSLSSGMGNQPQHF.

This CDR3 is CASSLGSGVSYGYTF. The CDR3 DNA reads as TGTGCCAGCAGCTTAGGGTCAGGGGTGAGCTATGGCTACACCTTC. The chain uses TRBV7-9 and TRBJ1-2, with D maybe TRBD1 (6 bases). The ends were cut back, 1 base at V and 4 bases at J, with 13 bases in the middle. CDR3 length: 15 amino acids. Germline V lookup: CDR1 SEHNR, CDR2 FQNEAQ (reference sequence). Looking up the rest from reference TRBV7-9 and TRBJ1-2 gives the full variable domain: DTGVSQNPRHKITKRGQNVTFRCDPISEHNRLYWYRQTLGQGPEFLTYFQNEAQLEKSRLLSDRFSAERPKGSFSTLEIQRTEQGDSAMYLCASSLGSGVSYGYTFGSGTRLTVV.

The rearrangement uses TRBV7-2 and TRBJ1-1; no reliable D call. The CDR3 extends over 15 amino acids. V lost 5 bases and J 5 bases, leaving 18 bases between the germline ends. From germline, CDR1 is SGHTA and CDR2 FQGNSA. In DNA form, the CDR3 reads TGTGCCAGCAGCCCTGGGAGTACTTTTGGGACTGAAGCTTTCTTT. It encodes CASSPGSTFGTEAFF.

This clone was recorded once. The gene calls are TRBV10-1 and TRBJ2-1, with 9 bases identical to TRBD1. Germline-derived CDR1 and CDR2 are WNHNN and SYGVQD (reference sequence). With 6 bases clipped from V and 4 bases from J, the junction kept 7 bases outside the gene matches. CDR3 length equals 15 residues. Here the CDR3 reads CASSVEGQGYNEQFF. The DNA of the CDR3 is TGCGCCAGCAGCGTCGAGGGACAGGGATACAATGAGCAGTTCTTC.

J is TRBJ1-5 and V is TRBV27; D gene unclear. Germline loops: CDR1 MNHEY, CDR2 SMNVEV (reference sequence). V shed 4 bases and J shed 3 bases, with 16 bases lying between them. The CDR3 runs 16 residues. The CDR3, as DNA: TGTGCCAGCAGTTCCTATCGGTCGGGATACAATCAGCCCCAGCATTTT. Protein: CASSSYRSGYNQPQHF.

The rearrangement joins TRBV28 to TRBJ2-2, with 11 nucleotides matching TRBD2. After removal of 4 bases from V and 7 bases from J, the junction contained 14 bases not matched to a gene. Germline CDR1 MDHEN, CDR2 SYDVKM. This CDR3 comprises 18 residues. The DNA of the CDR3 is TGTGCCAGCAGTTCCGCTGGGACTAGCGGAGGGAGAGGCGGGGAGCTGTTTTTT. This encodes CASSSAGTSGGRGGELFF.

DNA for the CDR3: TGTGCCAGCACCCAACGGGAGGGGGCCCCCTACGAGCAGTACTTC. It yields the protein CASTQREGAPYEQYF. The chain carries TRBV6-5 and TRBJ2-7, with D perhaps TRBD2 (8 bases). V was cut by 7 bases and J by 2 bases, with 18 bases left in between. Germline values: CDR1 MNHEY, CDR2 SVGAGI. The CDR3 runs 15 residues.